The TCR beta chain under discussion was sequenced for a study of Graves' ophthalmopathy and Graves' hyperthyroidism. About the research overall: Peripheral blood sampling preceded any treatment and occurred at initial diagnosis.

CDR1 is SGHAT, CDR2 FQDESV, per germline (reference sequence). This CDR3 spans 16 amino acids. V lost 4 bases to trimming and J lost 2 bases; unmatched junction nucleotides: 9. Moderate-to-severe activity, CAS ≥3, NOSPECS ≥4 and duration under 3 months were recorded for donors with ophthalmopathy. Overall study findings and caveats: A roughly 81% specificity and roughly 90% sensitivity were achieved by a 13-signature model that separated ophthalmopathy from stable hyperthyroidism. In predicting ophthalmopathy progression, the model reached 70.59% sensitivity and 72.22% specificity.

This clonotype was found many times. The antigen is undetermined. Amplification of the TCR beta CDR3 regions used RNA transcripts (as template). The authors performed first-round RT-PCR with HTBI primers and then a second-round multiplex PCR. In TCRdb, the multiplex PCR reads were re-called with MiXCR into one record per CDR3 protein. This sample has 300,000 to 350,000 distinct CDR3 sequences, with 17% found just once. This TCR derives from an adult man with Graves' ophthalmopathy. The sample was peripheral blood. This chain uses TRBV11-1 with TRBJ1-2, with 8 bases matching TRBD1. The CDR3 DNA sequence: TGTGCCAGCAGCTCCCTCACAGGGGGTCCCAACTATGGCTACACCTTC. As protein: CASSSLTGGPNYGYTF.